This TCR beta chain appears in the sequencing data of a study of T cell responses to AZD1222 COVID-19 vaccine. Only in-frame clones appear in the TCRdb table, and some are missing; sequencing was by immunoSEQ multiplex PCR. The repertoire holds under 140,000 clones, with roughly 89% as singletons. Germline assignment: CDR1 SNHLY and CDR2 FYNNEI. V lost 3 bases, J lost 1 base, and 7 bases lay in between. This CDR3 spans 14 amino acids. The input for sequencing was peripheral blood, taken 28 days after the second AZD1222 dose. This sequence joins TRBV2 and TRBJ1-5, with D unresolved. The TCR was taken from an adult who received the AZD1222 COVID-19 vaccine. The CDR3 nucleotides read TGTGCCAGCAGTGATGTATCGAGCAATCAGCCCCAGCATTTT. This codes for CASSDVSSNQPQHF.